This T cell receptor beta chain was obtained from a study of T cell responses to AZD1222 COVID-19 vaccine. Notes on the study in general: At baseline, just five to seven AZD1222 recipients tested seropositive. Females made up more of the donors, who were largely white British, and clonal diversity may have come out too low.

TCRdb's copy holds only in-frame clones and misses some; the assay was immunoSEQ multiplex PCR. The sample carries around 110,000 clones, around nine tenths recorded once. J gave up 10 bases and V 3 bases, and 6 bases lay outside the gene matches. The germline CDR1 and CDR2 sequences are LGHNA and YNFKEQ. CDR3 length equals 14 residues. On this clone: What it recognizes is unknown.

The origin of this receptor is an adult in good health. Sample: peripheral blood, taken on day 0 of AZD1222 vaccination. The chain joins TRBV4-2 to TRBJ2-1; TRBD1 matches at 10 bases. The CDR3 sequence is CASSHRDRGEEQFF. The CDR3 bases are TGTGCCAGCAGCCACCGGGACAGGGGTGAGGAGCAGTTCTTC.